This TCR beta chain was sequenced in a study of blood T cell repertoires in COVID-19. For the study at large: Material from acute and convalescent COVID-19 was sourced from the United States, Italy and Spain. Nucleic acid was either cDNA or gDNA, and it came from T cells, B-cell-depleted T cells, or PBMCs.

The V gene end was trimmed by 1 base and the J gene end by 4 bases; junction bases not matched to a gene: 7. CDR1 GTSNPN and CDR2 SVGIG come from the germline V gene (reference sequence). The length of the CDR3 is 16 residues. Data came from immunoSEQ multiplex PCR; TCRdb stores just in-frame clones and leaves some out. The sample has 25,000 to 35,000 clones, nearly 90% seen once. Sequences were obtained from peripheral blood. The genes are TRBV30 and TRBJ2-2; 9 nucleotides line up with TRBD1. This TCR was recovered from a human donor in a cohort sampled during active COVID-19. The CDR3 DNA reads TGTGCCTGGAGTGGGATGGGACAGGGAACCACCGGGGAGCTGTTTTTT. Translated, it gives CAWSGMGQGTTGELFF.